The T cell receptor beta chain under discussion was sequenced for a study of blood T cells in healthy people across ages. A second about 7 to 12 cycle PCR used barcoded and J-beta primers. TCRdb fed the 5' RACE reads into MiXCR, producing one record per CDR3 protein. The table shows approximately 350,000 distinct CDR3 sequences, with 45% to 65% occurring only once. This clonotype occurred many times. Germline values: CDR1 SNHLY, CDR2 FYNNEI. The CDR3 is 17 amino acids. Between the trimmed V and J ends, which lost 4 bases and 4 bases, there was a span of 20 bases. The V gene is TRBV2, the J gene TRBJ2-4, with D possibly called TRBD1 or TRBD2 (5 bases each). The specimen sequenced was blood. The TCR sequence derives from a man aged 55 to 70 in good health. CDR3 nucleotide sequence: TGTGCCAGCAGTGGGGAGAGACAGCGGAACCTTAAAAACATTCAGTACTTC. Amino acid sequence: CASSGERQRNLKNIQYF.